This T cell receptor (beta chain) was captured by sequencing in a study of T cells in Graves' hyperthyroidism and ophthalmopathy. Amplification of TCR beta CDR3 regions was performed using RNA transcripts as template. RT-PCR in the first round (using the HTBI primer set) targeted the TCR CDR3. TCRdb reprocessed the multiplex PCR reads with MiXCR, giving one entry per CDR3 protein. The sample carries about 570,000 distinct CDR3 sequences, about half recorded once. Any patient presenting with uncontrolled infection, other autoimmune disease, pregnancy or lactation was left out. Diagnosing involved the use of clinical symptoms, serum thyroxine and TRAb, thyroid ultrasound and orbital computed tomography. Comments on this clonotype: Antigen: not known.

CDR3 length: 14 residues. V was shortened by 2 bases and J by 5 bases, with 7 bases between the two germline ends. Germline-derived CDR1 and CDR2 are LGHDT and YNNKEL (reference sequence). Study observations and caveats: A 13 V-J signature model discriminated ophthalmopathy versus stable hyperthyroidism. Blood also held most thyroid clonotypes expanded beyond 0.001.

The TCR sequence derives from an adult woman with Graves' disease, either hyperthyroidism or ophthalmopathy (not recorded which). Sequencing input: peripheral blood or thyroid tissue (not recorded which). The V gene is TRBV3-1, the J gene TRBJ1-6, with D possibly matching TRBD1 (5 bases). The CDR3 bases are TGTGCCAGCAGCCAATCGGGGGATAATTCACCCCTCCACTTT. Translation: CASSQSGDNSPLHF. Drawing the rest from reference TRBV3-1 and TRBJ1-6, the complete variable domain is DTAVSQTPKYLVTQMGNDKSIKCEQNLGHDTMYWYKQDSKKFLKIMFSYNNKELIINETVPNRFSPKSPDKAHLNLHINSLELGDSAVYFCASSQSGDNSPLHFGNGTRLTVT.